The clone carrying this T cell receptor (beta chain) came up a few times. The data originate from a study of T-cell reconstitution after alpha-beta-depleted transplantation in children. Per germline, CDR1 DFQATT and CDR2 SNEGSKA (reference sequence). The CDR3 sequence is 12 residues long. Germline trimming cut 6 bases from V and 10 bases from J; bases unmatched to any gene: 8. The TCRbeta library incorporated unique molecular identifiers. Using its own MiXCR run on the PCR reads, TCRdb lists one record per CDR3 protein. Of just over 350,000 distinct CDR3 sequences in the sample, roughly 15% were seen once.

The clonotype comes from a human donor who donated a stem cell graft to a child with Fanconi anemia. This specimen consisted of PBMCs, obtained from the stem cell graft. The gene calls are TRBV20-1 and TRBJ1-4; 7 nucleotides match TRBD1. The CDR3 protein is CSAQGDKRKLFF. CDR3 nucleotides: TGCAGTGCCCAGGGGGATAAGAGAAAACTGTTTTTT.